A selection of T cell receptor beta chains follows, all from one sample in a study of beta chain features in type 1 diabetes. Measured with immunoSEQ multiplex PCR; TCRdb has only the in-frame clones, and not every one. The sample carries just over 450,000 clones, roughly 30% recorded once. The sample consisted of naive CD4+ T cells from blood. Receptor source: a man aged 18 to 30 in good health. Both conserved end residues are part of each CDR3. The D gene is left open where the match is weak. Clone size, where shown, is once, few, many, or a class for clones that have expanded.

D: TRBD2; J: TRBJ2-7; V: TRBV29-1; size: .; CDR3: CSVATSVSEQYF; DNA: TGCAGCGTTGCGACTAGCGTCTCCGAGCAGTACTTC
D: .; J: TRBJ2-1; V: TRBV7-9; size: .; CDR3: CASSLSRGSSYNEQFF; DNA: TGTGCCAGCAGCCTTAGCCGGGGCAGCTCCTACAATGAGCAGTTCTTC
D: .; J: TRBJ2-1; V: TRBV5-4; size: .; CDR3: CASSFPRRTDGDNEQFF; DNA: TGTGCCAGCAGCTTCCCAAGGAGGACGGACGGAGACAATGAGCAGTTCTTC
D: .; J: TRBJ2-7; V: TRBV18; size: .; CDR3: CASSDRTQNSYEQYF; DNA: TGTGCCAGCTCCGACAGGACCCAAAACTCCTACGAGCAGTACTTC
D: TRBD2; J: TRBJ2-7; V: TRBV2; size: .; CDR3: CASAWGLAGFAEQYF; DNA: TGTGCCAGTGCATGGGGCCTAGCGGGATTTGCCGAGCAGTACTTC
D: TRBD1; J: TRBJ2-2; V: TRBV28; size: few; CDR3: CASRPTGTGHTGELFF; DNA: TGTGCCAGCAGGCCCACCGGGACAGGACACACCGGGGAGCTGTTTTTT
D: .; J: TRBJ1-6; V: TRBV30; size: few; CDR3: CAWAGPTNGPLHF; DNA: TGTGCCTGGGCGGGACCGACCAATGGGCCCCTCCACTTT
D: TRBD1; J: TRBJ2-1; V: TRBV19; size: .; CDR3: CASSVQGGQHNEQFF; DNA: TGTGCCAGTAGTGTACAGGGGGGCCAACACAATGAGCAGTTCTTC
D: TRBD1; J: TRBJ2-5; V: TRBV6-1; size: .; CDR3: CASRRDREDQETQYF; DNA: TGTGCCAGCAGGAGGGACAGGGAAGACCAAGAGACCCAGTACTTC
D: .; J: TRBJ2-7; V: TRBV7-2; size: .; CDR3: CASSFVGAYEQYF; DNA: TGTGCCAGCAGCTTTGTCGGCGCCTACGAGCAGTACTTC
D: .; J: TRBJ2-3; V: TRBV4-3; size: .; CDR3: CASSQFPHTADTQYF; DNA: TGCGCCAGCAGCCAATTTCCTCACACGGCAGATACGCAGTATTTT
D: .; J: TRBJ2-7; V: TRBV30; size: .; CDR3: CAWSVSQAREQYF; DNA: TGTGCCTGGAGTGTTTCACAGGCGCGCGAGCAGTACTTC
D: TRBD1; J: TRBJ2-3; V: TRBV2; size: .; CDR3: CASSGDRVPDTQYF; DNA: TGTGCCAGCAGTGGGGACAGGGTCCCAGATACGCAGTATTTT
D: .; J: TRBJ2-1; V: TRBV7-7; size: .; CDR3: CASSLSIGVLNEQFF; DNA: TGTGCTAGCAGCTTATCAATAGGGGTTCTGAATGAGCAGTTCTTC
D: TRBD2; J: TRBJ2-3; V: TRBV25-1; size: few; CDR3: CASSEGGTSASTDTQYF; DNA: TGTGCCAGCAGTGAGGGGGGGACTAGCGCTAGCACAGATACGCAGTATTTT
D: .; J: TRBJ2-1; V: TRBV7-9; size: .; CDR3: CASSLEDSYNEQFF; DNA: TGTGCCAGCAGCTTAGAGGACTCCTACAATGAGCAGTTCTTC
D: .; J: TRBJ2-1; V: TRBV7-9; size: few; CDR3: CASSPEDQGSYNEQFF; DNA: TGTGCCAGCAGCCCAGAGGATCAGGGATCCTACAATGAGCAGTTCTTC
D: .; J: TRBJ1-1; V: TRBV25-1; size: .; CDR3: CASSEGQWTEAFF; DNA: TGTGCCAGCAGTGAAGGACAATGGACTGAAGCTTTCTTT
D: .; J: TRBJ1-1; V: TRBV30; size: .; CDR3: CAWSRRAKTEAFF; DNA: TGTGCCTGGAGTCGTAGGGCAAAGACTGAAGCTTTCTTT
D: .; J: TRBJ1-5; V: TRBV28; size: .; CDR3: CASSGARRLNQPQHF; DNA: TGTGCCAGCAGTGGTGCACGTCGGCTCAATCAGCCCCAGCATTTT
D: .; J: TRBJ2-3; V: TRBV5-6; size: few; CDR3: CASSFVSSAADTQYF; DNA: TGTGCCAGCAGCTTCGTTTCCTCGGCGGCCGATACGCAGTATTTT
D: .; J: TRBJ1-1; V: TRBV29-1; size: .; CDR3: CSVAESGGMNTEAFF; DNA: TGCAGCGTTGCGGAGTCGGGGGGCATGAACACTGAAGCTTTCTTT
D: .; J: TRBJ2-1; V: TRBV19; size: few; CDR3: CASSLSRALNEQFF; DNA: TGTGCCAGTAGTCTTAGCCGGGCCCTCAATGAGCAGTTCTTC
D: TRBD1; J: TRBJ1-2; V: TRBV7-2; size: .; CDR3: CASSSGTGQYGYTF; DNA: TGTGCCAGCAGCTCCGGGACAGGACAATATGGCTACACCTTC
D: TRBD2; J: TRBJ2-1; V: TRBV15; size: few; CDR3: CATSRDGAGGDEQFF; DNA: TGTGCCACCAGCAGAGATGGGGCGGGAGGTGATGAGCAGTTCTTC
D: TRBD1; J: TRBJ2-5; V: TRBV9; size: .; CDR3: CASSSLTGWGGETQYF; DNA: TGTGCCAGCAGCTCACTGACAGGGTGGGGTGGAGAGACCCAGTACTTC
D: .; J: TRBJ2-7; V: TRBV15; size: few; CDR3: CATSRARTVRVEQYF; DNA: TGTGCCACCAGCAGAGCACGGACAGTGAGAGTCGAGCAGTACTTC
D: TRBD2; J: TRBJ2-1; V: TRBV7-2; size: .; CDR3: CASSSSGRSYNEQFF; DNA: TGTGCCAGCAGTTCTAGCGGGAGGTCCTACAATGAGCAGTTCTTC
D: TRBD2; J: TRBJ2-3; V: TRBV6-5; size: .; CDR3: CASSSGLAGDTQYF; DNA: TGTGCCAGCAGCTCCGGACTAGCGGGAGATACGCAGTATTTT
D: .; J: TRBJ2-2; V: TRBV7-2; size: few; CDR3: CASSLPLYRGRGGELFF; DNA: TGTGCCAGCAGCTTACCTTTATATCGTGGGCGAGGCGGGGAGCTGTTTTTT
D: .; J: TRBJ1-5; V: TRBV5-1; size: few; CDR3: CASSLLGPGNQPQHF; DNA: TGCGCCAGCAGCTTGCTGGGGCCGGGCAATCAGCCCCAGCATTTT
D: TRBD2; J: TRBJ2-1; V: TRBV4-1; size: few; CDR3: CASSQSGTINEQFF; DNA: TGCGCCAGCAGCCAGTCCGGGACTATCAATGAGCAGTTCTTC
D: .; J: TRBJ2-5; V: TRBV29-1; size: .; CDR3: CSVGRVRETQYF; DNA: TGCAGCGTTGGTAGGGTCAGAGAGACCCAGTACTTC
D: .; J: TRBJ2-4; V: TRBV7-2; size: .; CDR3: CASSLAGGLAKNIQYF; DNA: TGTGCCAGCAGCTTAGCGGGAGGATTGGCCAAAAACATTCAGTACTTC
D: .; J: TRBJ2-4; V: TRBV20-1; size: .; CDR3: CSATKNIQYF; DNA: TGCAGTGCCACCAAAAACATTCAGTACTTC
D: TRBD2; J: TRBJ2-5; V: TRBV30; size: .; CDR3: CAWRDGRAGETQYF; DNA: TGTGCCTGGAGAGACGGGAGGGCCGGGGAGACCCAGTACTTC
D: TRBD2; J: TRBJ2-1; V: TRBV5-1; size: .; CDR3: CASSLVASGTFYNEQFF; DNA: TGCGCCAGCAGCTTGGTGGCTAGCGGGACTTTCTACAATGAGCAGTTCTTC
D: TRBD1; J: TRBJ2-5; V: TRBV28; size: .; CDR3: CASSLDRGDQYF; DNA: TGTGCCAGCAGTTTGGACAGGGGGGACCAGTACTTC
D: .; J: TRBJ2-5; V: TRBV5-1; size: .; CDR3: CASTRWAEETQYF; DNA: TGCGCCAGCACCAGGTGGGCCGAAGAGACCCAGTACTTC